Each of the 3 T cell receptor beta chains below was sequenced from the same sample in a study of T cell changes during pregnancy in multiple sclerosis. Assay: immunoSEQ multiplex PCR; the TCRdb copy retains only in-frame clones and omits some. The sample records some 42,000 clones, about 85% being singletons. Specimen: CD4+ T cells from peripheral blood mononuclear cells, collected after pregnancy. These receptors were obtained from a female donor with multiple sclerosis, enrolled in a pregnancy study.

The genes are TRBV6-1 and TRBJ2-7; D gene ambiguous. The length of the CDR3 is 14 residues. The V end was cut by 5 bases, the J end by 0 bases, with 11 bases between. Germline V gene lookup returns CDR1 MNHNS and CDR2 SASEGT. As DNA, the CDR3 is TGTGCCAGCAGTCTCGTGGGCAGCTCCTACGAGCAGTACTTC. Translation gives CASSLVGSSYEQYF.

The rearrangement joins TRBV7-9 to TRBJ1-2; D is unclear. Germline CDR1 SEHNR, CDR2 FQNEAQ (reference sequence). V was clipped by 2 bases and J by 5 bases, with 6 bases between them. The CDR3 is 12 residues long. CDR3 region: CASSLQEYGYTF. The DNA of the CDR3 is TGTGCCAGCAGCTTACAGGAATATGGCTACACCTTC. The full variable domain, completed using reference TRBV7-9 and TRBJ1-2, is DTGVSQNPRHKITKRGQNVTFRCDPISEHNRLYWYRQTLGQGPEFLTYFQNEAQLEKSRLLSDRFSAERPKGSFSTLEIQRTEQGDSAMYLCASSLQEYGYTFGSGTRLTVV.

This rearrangement joins TRBV6-5 to TRBJ1-6; a possible D gene is TRBD1 (6 bases). Germline CDR1 is MNHEY and CDR2 is SVGAGI. CDR3 length: 15 amino acids. V was cut by 6 bases and J by 5 bases, with 14 bases left in between. The DNA for the CDR3 is TGTGCCAGCAGCCCCCGGACAGCTAATAATTCACCCCTCCACTTT. Amino acids: CASSPRTANNSPLHF.